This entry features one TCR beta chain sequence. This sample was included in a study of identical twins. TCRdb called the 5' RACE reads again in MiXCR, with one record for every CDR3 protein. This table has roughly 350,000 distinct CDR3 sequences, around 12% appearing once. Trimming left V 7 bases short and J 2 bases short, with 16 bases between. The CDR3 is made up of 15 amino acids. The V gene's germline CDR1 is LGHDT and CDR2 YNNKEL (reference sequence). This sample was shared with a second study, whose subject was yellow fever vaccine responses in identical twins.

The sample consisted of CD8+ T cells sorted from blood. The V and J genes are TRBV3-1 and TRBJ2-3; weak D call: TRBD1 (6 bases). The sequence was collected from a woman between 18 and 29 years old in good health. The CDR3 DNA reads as TGTGCCAGCACCCTTTTGGGGGACATCACAGATACGCAGTATTTT. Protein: CASTLLGDITDTQYF.